This T cell receptor beta chain was obtained from a study of blood T cell repertoires in COVID-19. As for the study in general: The United States, Italy and Spain supplied acute and convalescent COVID-19 samples.

The V gene lost 4 bases and the J gene lost 6 bases, with 13 bases spanning the gap. Germline CDR1 SGHRS, CDR2 YFSETQ. This CDR3 is built from 14 residues. Some clones are missing from TCRdb's copy, which holds only in-frame ones; the method was immunoSEQ multiplex PCR. The repertoire holds some 200,000 clones, with roughly 82% as singletons. Individuals aged about 18 to 90 years were recruited from roughly 22 US areas. Cohorts were determined from participant-reported clinical history. All recovered Cohort 3 donors got two negative PCRs, got clearance, or saw symptom resolution. The sequenced sample consisted of PBMCs or T cells enriched from blood (not recorded which). The rearrangement joins TRBV5-1 to TRBJ2-2; D is possibly TRBD1 (5 bases). The sequence came from a man in his forties or fifties who had recovered from COVID-19. The CDR3 nucleotides read TGCGCCAGCAGCCCCACGACAGATCCCGGGGAGCTGTTTTTT. As protein: CASSPTTDPGELFF. Full variable domain (outside the CDR3, taken from reference TRBV5-1 and TRBJ2-2): KAGVTQTPRYLIKTRGQQVTLSCSPISGHRSVSWYQQTPGQGLQFLFEYFSETQRNKGNFPGRFSGRQFSNSRSEMNVSTLELGDSALYLCASSPTTDPGELFFGEGSRLTVL.